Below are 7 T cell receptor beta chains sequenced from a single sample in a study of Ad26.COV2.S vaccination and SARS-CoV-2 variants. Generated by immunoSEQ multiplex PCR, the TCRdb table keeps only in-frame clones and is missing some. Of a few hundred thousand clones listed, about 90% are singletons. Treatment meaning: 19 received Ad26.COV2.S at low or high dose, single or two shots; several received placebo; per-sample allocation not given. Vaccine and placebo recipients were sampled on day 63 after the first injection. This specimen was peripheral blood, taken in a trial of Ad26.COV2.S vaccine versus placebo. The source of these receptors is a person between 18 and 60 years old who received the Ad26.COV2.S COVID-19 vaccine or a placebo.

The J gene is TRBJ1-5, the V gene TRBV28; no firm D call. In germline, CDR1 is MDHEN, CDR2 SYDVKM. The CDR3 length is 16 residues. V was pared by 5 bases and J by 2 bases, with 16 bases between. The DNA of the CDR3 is TGTGCCAGCAGTGCATCTCCATTGGGTGGCAATCAGCCCCAGCATTTT. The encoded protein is CASSASPLGGNQPQHF.

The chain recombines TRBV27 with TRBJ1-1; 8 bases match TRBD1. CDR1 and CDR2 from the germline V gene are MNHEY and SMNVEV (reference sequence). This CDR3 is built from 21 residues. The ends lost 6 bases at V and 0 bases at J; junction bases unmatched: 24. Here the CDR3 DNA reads TGTGCCAGCAGGGCTGGGACAGGCGGCTTATGGCCTCAGGCTATGAACACTGAAGCTTTCTTT. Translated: CASRAGTGGLWPQAMNTEAFF.

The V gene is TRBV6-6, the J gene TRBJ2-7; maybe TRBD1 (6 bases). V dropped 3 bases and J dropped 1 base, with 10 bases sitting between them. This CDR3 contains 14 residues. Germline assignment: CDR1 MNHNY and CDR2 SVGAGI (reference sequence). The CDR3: CASSYKGVSYEQYF. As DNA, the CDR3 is TGTGCCAGCAGTTATAAGGGGGTTTCCTACGAGCAGTACTTC.

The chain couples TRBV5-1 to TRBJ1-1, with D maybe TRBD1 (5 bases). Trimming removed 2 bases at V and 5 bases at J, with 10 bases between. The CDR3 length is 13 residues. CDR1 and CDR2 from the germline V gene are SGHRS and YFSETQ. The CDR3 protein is CASSLVGVTEAFF. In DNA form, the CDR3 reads TGCGCCAGCAGCTTAGTAGGGGTTACTGAAGCTTTCTTT.

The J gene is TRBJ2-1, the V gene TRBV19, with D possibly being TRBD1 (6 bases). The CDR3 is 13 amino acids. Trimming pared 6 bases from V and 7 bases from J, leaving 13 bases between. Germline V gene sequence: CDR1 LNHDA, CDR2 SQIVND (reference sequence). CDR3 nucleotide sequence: TGTGCCAGTAGGACAGGCGTCGGTAATGAGCAGTTCTTC. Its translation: CASRTGVGNEQFF.

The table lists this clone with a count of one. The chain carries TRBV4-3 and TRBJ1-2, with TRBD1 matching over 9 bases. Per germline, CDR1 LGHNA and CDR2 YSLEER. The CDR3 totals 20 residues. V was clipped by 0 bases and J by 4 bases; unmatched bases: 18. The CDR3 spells CASSQDPPQLRTGDPYGYTF. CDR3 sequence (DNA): TGCGCCAGCAGCCAAGATCCCCCCCAACTCCGGACAGGGGATCCCTATGGCTACACCTTC.

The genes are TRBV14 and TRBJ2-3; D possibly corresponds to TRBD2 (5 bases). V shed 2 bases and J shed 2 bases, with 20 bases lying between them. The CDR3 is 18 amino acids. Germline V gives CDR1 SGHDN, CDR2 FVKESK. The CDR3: CASSQRRAVGRDTDTQYF. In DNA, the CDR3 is TGTGCCAGCAGCCAACGACGAGCGGTGGGTCGGGACACAGATACGCAGTATTTT. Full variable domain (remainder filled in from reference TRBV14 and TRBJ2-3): EAGVTQFPSHSVIEKGQTVTLRCDPISGHDNLYWYRRVMGKEIKFLLHFVKESKQDESGMPNNRFLAERTGGTYSTLKVQPAELEDSGVYFCASSQRRAVGRDTDTQYFGPGTRLTVL.